This T cell receptor (beta chain) was sequenced in a study of T-cell memory formation after mild COVID-19. CDR1 PRHDT and CDR2 FYEKMQ come from the germline V gene (reference sequence). The CDR3 totals 16 residues. The V segment lost 5 bases and the J segment 0 bases; nucleotides outside the gene matches: 6. TCRdb recomputed calls from the 5' RACE reads with MiXCR, one row per CDR3 protein. Here the sample spans 530,000 or so distinct CDR3 sequences, roughly 17% being singletons. The TCR sequence derives from an adult woman who had mild COVID-19 (a few samples of this study predate the infection). Cell type and time point are not known. Material for sequencing was PBMCs or a T cell subset sorted from them (not recorded which). This rearrangement joins TRBV13 to TRBJ2-2, with 7 bases matching TRBD1. CDR3 in DNA: TGTGCCAGCAGCCGACAGGGCAGGGCGAACACCGGGGAGCTGTTTTTT. Translated: CASSRQGRANTGELFF.